This T cell receptor beta chain is from a study of T cells after yellow fever vaccination (dated by TCRdb to about 2019). Regarding the research as a whole: The SMART-Seq v4 Ultra Low Input RNA kit was used to prepare libraries from fractions with low cell numbers. Blood was collected at multiple timepoints before and after primary and secondary immunization, and bulk PBMC replicates and cell subsets were isolated. Two healthy male donors, one aged 18 to 30 and one aged 30 to 39 years, were included in the cohort. To track T-cell clones before and after primary and booster YFV17D yellow fever vaccination, bulk TCR alpha and beta repertoires were sequenced longitudinally. What the work shows at the level of the full study, not this receptor alone: Most clones expanded after primary vaccination (about 96% of CD4 and 88% of CD8) were re-detected after the booster, suggesting that broad memory maintenance occurred. A small share of clonotypes was detected in both CD4 and CD8 compartments, with the overlap likely arising from convergent recombination. Because only two donors were included in the study, the extent to which the findings can be generalized is limited. The secondary T-cell response was weaker than the primary response but faster, peaking on day 5 instead of day 15. Because abundant contaminating clonotypes from the bulk population could be contained in FACS-sorted repertoires, computational filtering was required.

Per the publication, the treatment or condition label means: live attenuated yellow fever vaccine strain. At every blood-draw timepoint, two biological replicates of bulk PBMCs were collected. PBMCs were isolated from peripheral blood using a standard Ficoll-Paque protocol. RNA was extracted with TriZol from bulk PBMCs, CD4 and CD8 fractions, and dextramer-positive and dextramer-negative fractions. This clonotype was recorded many times. Its antigen is still unknown. Per-base qualities were not stored, and no clone one base away is much larger. The sequencer listed for this sample is Illumina NovaSeq 6000. Synthesis of TCR cDNA relied on 5'RACE template switching, a step that introduced a universal primer site along with unique molecular identifiers. Priming for cDNA synthesis came from both the TCR alpha and TCR beta constant segments. Two PCR steps were used to amplify libraries, with sample barcodes and sequencing adapters being added in the second step. Sequencing of libraries was performed on Illumina HiSeq 2500 (2x100 bp) or NovaSeq (2x150 bp). Per the authors' processing: MIGEC handled demultiplexing of reads and collapsing into UMI consensus sequences, while MiXCR performed V(D)J alignment. Vaccine-responding clonotypes were defined with edgeR using replicate PBMC samples, requiring FDR below 0.01 and a log2 fold change above 5 up to day 15. CD4 or CD8 identity was assigned to each bulk clonotype according to whether the clonotype was present at higher abundance in the sequenced CD4 repertoire or the sequenced CD8 repertoire. TCRdb took the public reads, trimmed them with fastp at Q25, ran MiXCR for clone calling and kept in-frame beta chains. Under each unique CDR3 protein, matching rows form one entry showing the most common genes and DNA. TCRdb's processing, not the authors', yielded these V and J calls. Present in this sample are some 250,000 distinct CDR3 sequences, approximately 3.5% of which were seen just once. The ten largest account for around 20% of the sample.

The CDR3 runs 16 residues from the cysteine to the phenylalanine. Only the CDR3 DNA is retained, 48 bases long and in frame from the first base. The CDR1 and CDR2 encoded by the germline V gene are SGHVS and FQNEAQ. V drops 0 bases and J drops 1 base, leaving 10 bases in between. The sequencing used PBMCs, collected 15 days after the yellow fever booster vaccination. In this chain, TRBV7-8 is recombined with TRBJ2-4; a tentative D match to TRBD2 spans 5 bases. The clonotype comes from a man aged 18-30 years who received the YFV17D yellow fever vaccine. The sequenced DNA: TGTGCCAGCAGCTTAGCGGCCAGGAGGGCCAAAAACATTCAGTACTTC. Its coded protein is CASSLAARRAKNIQYF.